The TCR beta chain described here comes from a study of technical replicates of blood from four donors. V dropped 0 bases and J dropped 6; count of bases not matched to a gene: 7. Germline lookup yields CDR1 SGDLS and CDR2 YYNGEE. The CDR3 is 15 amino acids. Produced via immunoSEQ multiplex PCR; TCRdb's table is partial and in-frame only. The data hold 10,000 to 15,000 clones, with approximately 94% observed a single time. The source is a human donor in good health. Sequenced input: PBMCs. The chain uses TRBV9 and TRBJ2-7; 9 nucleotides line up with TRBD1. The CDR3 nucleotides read TGTGCCAGCAGCGTAGGGACCGGGACAGGGCGCGAGCAGTACTTC. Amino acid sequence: CASSVGTGTGREQYF.